This T cell receptor beta chain emerged from a study of T cells after yellow fever vaccination. In the study overall: Researchers used SMART-Seq v4 Ultra Low Input to prepare fractions that had low cell numbers.

V was trimmed by 4 bases and J by 5 bases, leaving 8 bases between them. Germline V gives CDR1 DFQATT, CDR2 SNEGSKA (reference sequence). The CDR3 has 12 residues. Study observations and caveats: Subsequent booster samples again held most clones from primary vaccination (roughly 96% CD4, 85% to 90% CD8).

This clonotype was counted between two and nine times. The antigen is unknown. Each CDR3 protein gets one entry after TCRdb re-called the 5' RACE reads with MiXCR. The table includes 200,000 to 250,000 distinct CDR3 sequences, 6.9% detected once. This clonotype was sampled from a man younger than 40 who received the YFV17D yellow fever vaccine. The V gene is TRBV20-1, the J gene TRBJ2-2, with D hard to call. The sample here was CD4+ T cells sorted from PBMCs, taken 15 days after the yellow fever booster vaccination. CDR3 bases: TGCAGTGCTACCTTACATACCGGGGAGCTGTTTTTT. Translation: CSATLHTGELFF.